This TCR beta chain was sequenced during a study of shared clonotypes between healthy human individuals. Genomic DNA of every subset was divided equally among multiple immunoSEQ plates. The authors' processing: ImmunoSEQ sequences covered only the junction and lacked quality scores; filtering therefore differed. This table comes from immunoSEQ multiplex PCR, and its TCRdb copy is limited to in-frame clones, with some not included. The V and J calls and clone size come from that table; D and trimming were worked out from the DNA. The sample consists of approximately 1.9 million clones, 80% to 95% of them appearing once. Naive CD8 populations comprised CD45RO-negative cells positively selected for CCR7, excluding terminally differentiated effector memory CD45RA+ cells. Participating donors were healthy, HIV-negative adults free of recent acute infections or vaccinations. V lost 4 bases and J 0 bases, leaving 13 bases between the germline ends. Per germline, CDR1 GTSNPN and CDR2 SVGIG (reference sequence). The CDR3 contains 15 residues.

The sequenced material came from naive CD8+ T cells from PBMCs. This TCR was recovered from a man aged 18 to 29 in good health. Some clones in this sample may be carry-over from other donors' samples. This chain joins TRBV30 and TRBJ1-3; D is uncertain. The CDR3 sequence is CAWIRGSLSGNTIYF. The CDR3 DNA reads TGTGCCTGGATTAGAGGCAGCCTCTCTGGAAACACCATATATTTT.